Listed here are 18 T cell receptor beta chains from one sample, sequenced in a study of T cell responses to AZD1222 COVID-19 vaccine. This table comes from immunoSEQ multiplex PCR, and its TCRdb copy is limited to in-frame clones, with some not included. This sample yields 100,000 to 150,000 clones, of which approximately 88% are seen a single time; roughly 5.4% belongs to the top ten. Specimen: peripheral blood, collected on day 0 of AZD1222 vaccination. Source of these receptors: an adult in good health.

This chain links TRBV6-4 with TRBJ2-1; possible D gene TRBD1, 6 bases. Trimming pared 3 bases from V and 0 bases from J, leaving 9 bases between. Germline values: CDR1 MRHNA, CDR2 SNTAGT. This CDR3 comprises 15 residues. In DNA, the CDR3 is TGTGCCAGCAGTGATACGGACAGCTCCTACAATGAGCAGTTCTTC. It is translated as CASSDTDSSYNEQFF.

This rearrangement joins TRBV5-1 to TRBJ2-7; 9 bases fit TRBD1. Germline CDR1 SGHRS, CDR2 YFSETQ. V lost 5 bases, J lost 5 bases, and 8 bases stayed unmatched. The CDR3 consists of 14 residues. The CDR3 nucleotides are TGCGCCAGCAGTAGAGGGACAGGGCGCCACGAGCAGTACTTC. This sequence encodes CASSRGTGRHEQYF.

The chain recombines TRBV5-3 with TRBJ1-5; TRBD1 matches 10 bases. TRBV5-3 is an open reading frame, and its role is uncertain. After removal of 4 bases from V and 3 bases from J, the junction contained 4 bases not matched to a gene. The CDR3 sequence is 15 residues long. The CDR3 reads CARSGQGGDNQPQHF. The CDR3 coding sequence is TGTGCCAGAAGCGGACAGGGGGGAGACAATCAGCCCCAGCATTTT.

The genes are TRBV28 and TRBJ1-6; D is unclear. The germline V gene encodes CDR1 MDHEN and CDR2 SYDVKM. The CDR3 covers 16 residues. V lost 3 bases, J lost 8 bases, and 17 bases lay in between. CDR3 sequence (DNA): TGTGCCAGCAGTTTGGCCCCCCCAGGCCGGGATTCACCCCTCCACTTT. Its protein is CASSLAPPGRDSPLHF.

The gene calls are TRBV27 and TRBJ1-2; possible D gene TRBD1, 5 bases. The germline gives CDR1 MNHEY, CDR2 SMNVEV (reference sequence). CDR3 length equals 13 residues. The ends were cut back, 5 bases at V and 8 bases at J, with 15 bases in the middle. The CDR3 protein is CASSSTGSGGYTF. The CDR3 DNA reads as TGTGCCAGCAGTAGCACAGGCTCTGGGGGCTACACCTTC.

The CDR3 DNA reads as TGCAGCGTTGGATCAGGCGATGGCGGGACCCAGTACTTC. Translated, it gives CSVGSGDGGTQYF. V usage is TRBV29-1 and J usage is TRBJ2-5; D is undetermined. The ends were cut back, 4 bases at V and 7 bases at J, with 16 bases in the middle. The CDR3 spans 13 residues. The V gene's germline CDR1 is SQVTM and CDR2 ANQGSEA.

Only one count was recorded for this clone. The J gene is TRBJ1-4, the V gene TRBV6-6; no definite D call. Germline-derived CDR1 and CDR2 are MNHNY and SVGAGI (reference sequence). The CDR3 extends over 12 amino acids. The V and J ends lost 2 bases and 4 bases respectively, with 2 bases between them. CDR3 in DNA: TGTGCCAGCAGTTACGGTAATGAAAAACTGTTTTTT. Its translation is CASSYGNEKLFF.

J is TRBJ1-4 and V is TRBV27; 7 bases are shared with TRBD1. The trim removed 3 bases at V and 7 bases at J, leaving 8 bases unmatched. Germline CDR1 reads MNHEY; CDR2 reads SMNVEV (reference sequence). CDR3 length: 15 amino acids. The CDR3 region has the DNA TGTGCCAGCAGTTTCCGGACAGGAGAGATTGAAAAACTGTTTTTT. This sequence encodes CASSFRTGEIEKLFF.

This chain joins TRBV19 and TRBJ1-2, with 10 bases fitting TRBD1. Germline CDR1 is LNHDA and CDR2 is SQIVND (reference sequence). The CDR3 totals 16 residues. The junction had 12 bases not matched to a gene; V was cut back by 7 bases and J by 4 bases. DNA for the CDR3: TGTGCCAGTAACTCCGGGACAGGGGCGGGAGGCTATGGCTACACCTTC. Protein sequence: CASNSGTGAGGYGYTF.

The rearrangement uses TRBV7-9 and TRBJ2-1; a weak D match, TRBD2 (5 bases). The germline CDR1 and CDR2 sequences are SEHNR and FQNEAQ (reference sequence). V shed 3 bases and J shed 6 bases, with 12 bases lying between them. The CDR3 is 14 residues long. The CDR3 region has the DNA TGTGCCAGCAGCTTCGGCGGGTCGGTCAATGAGCAGTTCTTC. Translation: CASSFGGSVNEQFF.

The chain is built from TRBV19 and TRBJ2-1, with D unresolved. Trimming removed 1 base at V and 7 bases at J, with 5 bases between. Germline V lookup: CDR1 LNHDA, CDR2 SQIVND (reference sequence). The CDR3 sequence is 12 residues long. This CDR3 reads CASSIGGNEQFF. The CDR3 nucleotides read TGTGCCAGTAGTATAGGTGGGAATGAGCAGTTCTTC. Combining the CDR3 with reference TRBV19 and TRBJ2-1 gives the whole variable domain DGGITQSPKYLFRKEGQNVTLSCEQNLNHDAMYWYRQDPGQGLRLIYYSQIVNDFQKGDIAEGYSVSREKKESFPLTVTSAQKNPTAFYLCASSIGGNEQFFGPGTRLTVL.

The chain is built from TRBV19 and TRBJ1-2; the D is unclear. The CDR3 covers 12 residues. Looked up from germline, CDR1 is LNHDA and CDR2 is SQIVND (reference sequence). V shed 6 bases and J shed 4 bases, with 9 bases lying between them. The CDR3 is CASREGGYGYTF. CDR3 nucleotide sequence: TGTGCCAGTAGAGAAGGCGGCTATGGCTACACCTTC.

This chain connects TRBV2 to TRBJ1-1, with TRBD1 matching over 11 bases. J was trimmed by 3 bases and V by 5 bases; bases with no gene match: 5. The germline gives CDR1 SNHLY, CDR2 FYNNEI. The CDR3 is made up of 15 amino acids. Written as DNA, the CDR3 is TGTGCCAGCAGTTTTGGGACAGGGGGTTACACTGAAGCTTTCTTT. It specifies CASSFGTGGYTEAFF.

The chain recombines TRBV18 with TRBJ1-4; 7 bases are shared with TRBD1. Germline V gene sequence: CDR1 KGHSH, CDR2 LQKENI. This CDR3 is 13 amino acids long. Trimming cost V 5 bases and J 6 bases; bases outside gene matches: 3. This CDR3 reads CASSSQGDEKLFF. The CDR3 coding sequence is TGTGCCAGCTCATCTCAGGGGGATGAAAAACTGTTTTTT.

The CDR3 here is CASSQVLAGGGYTF. The CDR3 bases are TGCGCCAGCAGCCAAGTCCTGGCAGGGGGTGGCTACACCTTC. The genes are TRBV4-3 and TRBJ1-2; 7 bases line up with TRBD1. The germline CDR1 and CDR2 sequences are LGHNA and YSLEER. The V and J ends lost 1 base and 7 bases, in that order; junction bases with no gene match: 6. The CDR3 loop spans 14 amino acids.

The chain combines TRBV7-3 with TRBJ2-5; D gene ambiguous. CDR1 SGHTA and CDR2 FQGTGA come from the germline V gene. The CDR3 runs to 14 residues. Trimming took 3 bases from V and 3 from J, leaving 11 bases between them. CDR3 nucleotides: TGTGCCAGCAGCTTCGGACCCACGAAAGAGACCCAGTACTTC. Translation gives CASSFGPTKETQYF.

This chain joins TRBV28 and TRBJ1-4, with D maybe TRBD1 (5 bases). V lost 3 bases and J lost 5, with 16 bases in between. CDR3 length: 16 amino acids. Germline loops: CDR1 MDHEN, CDR2 SYDVKM. The CDR3 DNA follows: TGTGCCAGCAGTTTGAGCTGGGTGGGGGAGAATGAAAAACTGTTTTTT. Its protein is CASSLSWVGENEKLFF.

This clone was detected once. The genes are TRBV29-1 and TRBJ1-2; 9 bases map to TRBD1. Germline-derived CDR1 and CDR2 are SQVTM and ANQGSEA. CDR3 length: 11 residues. The junction had 3 bases not matched to a gene; V was cut back by 6 bases and J by 7 bases. The CDR3 DNA reads as TGCAGCGTACAGGGGGCTCGTGGCTACACCTTC. It is translated as CSVQGARGYTF.